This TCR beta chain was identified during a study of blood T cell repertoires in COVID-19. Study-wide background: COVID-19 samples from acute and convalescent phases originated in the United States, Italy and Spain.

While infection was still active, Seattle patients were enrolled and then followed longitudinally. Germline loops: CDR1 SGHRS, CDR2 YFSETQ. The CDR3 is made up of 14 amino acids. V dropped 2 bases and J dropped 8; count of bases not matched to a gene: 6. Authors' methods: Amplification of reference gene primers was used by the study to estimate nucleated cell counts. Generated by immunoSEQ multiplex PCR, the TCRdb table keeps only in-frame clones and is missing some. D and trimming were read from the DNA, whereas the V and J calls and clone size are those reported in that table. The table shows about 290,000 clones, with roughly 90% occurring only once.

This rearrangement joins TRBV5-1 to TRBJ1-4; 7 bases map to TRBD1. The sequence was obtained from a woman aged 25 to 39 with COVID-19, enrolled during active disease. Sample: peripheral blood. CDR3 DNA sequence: TGCGCCAGCAGCTTTCAAGGGGGCGAAGAAAAACTGTTTTTT. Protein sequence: CASSFQGGEEKLFF.